These 13 T cell receptor beta chains share one sample of origin, sequenced in a study of technical replicates of blood from a handful of donors. Generated by immunoSEQ multiplex PCR, the TCRdb table keeps only in-frame clones and is missing some. This sample has some 49,000 clones, with roughly 90% found just once. The sample comprised PBMCs. The source of these receptors is a human donor in good health. Some clones in this sample may be carry-over from other donors' samples.

This clone showed up just once. The chain couples TRBV7-9 to TRBJ2-2; weak D call: TRBD2 (5 bases). Between the trimmed V and J ends, which lost 5 bases and 1 base, there was a span of 5 bases. This CDR3 has 13 amino acids. CDR1 SEHNR and CDR2 FQNEAQ come from the germline V gene (reference sequence). In nucleotides, the CDR3 is TGTGCCAGCAGCCGGGGGAACACCGGGGAGCTGTTTTTT. Encoded protein: CASSRGNTGELFF.

The gene calls are TRBV5-1 and TRBJ2-1; 9 bases match TRBD2. This CDR3 region has 17 residues. Losses at the gene ends were 4 bases for V and 7 bases for J; bases not matched to a gene: 15. Germline V gene data show CDR1 as SGHRS and CDR2 as YFSETQ. CDR3 protein: CASSPWGSSGSGNEQFF. The CDR3 DNA follows: TGCGCCAGCAGCCCCTGGGGGAGTAGCGGGAGCGGTAATGAGCAGTTCTTC. The entire variable domain, with the rest obtained from reference TRBV5-1 and TRBJ2-1, is as follows: KAGVTQTPRYLIKTRGQQVTLSCSPISGHRSVSWYQQTPGQGLQFLFEYFSETQRNKGNFPGRFSGRQFSNSRSEMNVSTLELGDSALYLCASSPWGSSGSGNEQFFGPGTRLTVL.

The gene calls are TRBV6-6 and TRBJ1-2; TRBD1 aligns across 10 bases. The CDR3 is made up of 14 amino acids. Trimming at V came to 6 bases and at J to 6 bases, leaving 7 bases not matched to a gene. Germline CDR1 reads MNHNY; CDR2 reads SVGAGI (reference sequence). DNA for the CDR3: TGTGCCAGCAGCGACAGGGGGCGTGTGGATGGCTACACCTTC. Translated, it gives CASSDRGRVDGYTF.

The CDR3 region is CSVGQGRSYGYTF. The CDR3, as DNA: TGCAGCGTAGGGCAGGGTCGAAGCTATGGCTACACCTTC. This chain joins TRBV29-1 and TRBJ1-2; D is perhaps TRBD1 (5 bases). This CDR3 has 13 amino acids. V was clipped by 6 bases and J by 4 bases, with 15 bases between them. Germline V gene lookup returns CDR1 SQVTM and CDR2 ANQGSEA.

The gene calls are TRBV6-1 and TRBJ2-7, with D tentatively TRBD2 (7 bases). The V and J ends lost 7 bases and 2 bases respectively, with 12 bases between them. Germline assignment: CDR1 MNHNS and CDR2 SASEGT. This CDR3 comprises 13 residues. The CDR3 nucleotides are TGTGCCAGCAAAGGGGGACTAACCTACGAGCAGTACTTC. This codes for CASKGGLTYEQYF.

Turning to this clone: This likely came from a read error, as a far larger clone is one base away. Other DNA sequences in the sample encode the same CDR3. The chain joins TRBV5-1 to TRBJ2-1; 10 bases align to TRBD2. CDR1 is SGHRS and CDR2 is YFSETQ in the germline V gene. The junction had 1 base not matched to a gene; V was cut back by 3 bases and J by 4 bases. The CDR3 is 14 amino acids. In DNA, the CDR3 is TGCGCCAGCAGCTCTAGCGGGGGTTACAATGAGCAGTTCTTC. Its translation is CASSSSGGYNEQFF. The whole variable domain, filled in from reference TRBV5-1 and TRBJ2-1, reads KAGVTQTPRYLIKTRGQQVTLSCSPISGHRSVSWYQQTPGQGLQFLFEYFSETQRNKGNFPGRFSGRQFSNSRSEMNVSTLELGDSALYLCASSSSGGYNEQFFGPGTRLTVL.

The chain uses TRBV7-9 and TRBJ2-7, with D perhaps TRBD2 (5 bases). Per the germline V gene, CDR1 is SEHNR and CDR2 is FQNEAQ (reference sequence). Trimming stripped 3 bases from V and 4 bases from J, with 16 bases between. The CDR3 runs 15 residues. CDR3 loop: CASSLGSGFVYEQYF. The CDR3 DNA is TGTGCCAGCAGCTTGGGAAGCGGTTTCGTTTACGAGCAGTACTTC. Filled out from reference TRBV7-9 and TRBJ2-7, the complete variable domain reads DTGVSQNPRHKITKRGQNVTFRCDPISEHNRLYWYRQTLGQGPEFLTYFQNEAQLEKSRLLSDRFSAERPKGSFSTLEIQRTEQGDSAMYLCASSLGSGFVYEQYFGPGTRLTVT.

CDR3 bases: TGCGCCAGCAGCTCATACCGGGAGATTATTCACGAGCAGTACTTC. The encoded protein is CASSSYREIIHEQYF. The V and J genes are TRBV5-1 and TRBJ2-7, with D tentatively TRBD2 (6 bases). Looked up from germline, CDR1 is SGHRS and CDR2 is YFSETQ. V lost 3 bases and J lost 5, with 18 bases in between. The CDR3 extends over 15 amino acids.

This sequence joins TRBV11-2 and TRBJ2-7; 7 nucleotides agree with TRBD2. The trim removed 5 bases at V and 6 bases at J, leaving 25 bases unmatched. The length of the CDR3 is 19 residues. Per the germline V gene, CDR1 is SGHAT and CDR2 is FQNNGV. The CDR3 sequence: CASSLLRGFKREGPPEQYF. Written as DNA, the CDR3 is TGTGCCAGCAGCCTCCTCCGCGGGTTCAAGCGGGAAGGTCCTCCCGAGCAGTACTTC.

The chain combines TRBV27 with TRBJ2-5; D remains unclear. CDR1 is MNHEY and CDR2 is SMNVEV in the germline V gene (reference sequence). CDR3 size: 16 residues. V was pared by 4 bases and J by 1 base, with 16 bases between. CDR3 region: CASSSVFSVTQETQYF. As DNA, the CDR3 is TGTGCCAGCAGTTCGGTCTTTTCTGTTACCCAAGAGACCCAGTACTTC.

The chain uses TRBV5-1 and TRBJ2-7; 8 bases agree with TRBD1. Germline V gives CDR1 SGHRS, CDR2 YFSETQ. The CDR3 totals 15 residues. J was trimmed by 5 bases and V by 4 bases; bases with no gene match: 11. CDR3 in amino acids: CASSPGGRRNDEQYF. The CDR3 region has the DNA TGCGCCAGCAGCCCAGGGGGCAGGCGGAATGACGAGCAGTACTTC.

The rearrangement links TRBV30 to TRBJ2-3; TRBD2 matches 7 bases. Looked up from germline, CDR1 is GTSNPN and CDR2 is SVGIG (reference sequence). Trimming took 2 bases from V and 0 from J; bases not matched to a gene: 5. The CDR3 spans 15 residues. The CDR3, as DNA: TGTGCCTGGAGTTGGAGCGGGACTAGCACAGATACGCAGTATTTT. Amino acid sequence: CAWSWSGTSTDTQYF. Drawing the rest from reference TRBV30 and TRBJ2-3, the complete variable domain is SQTIHQWPATLVQPVGSPLSLECTVEGTSNPNLYWYRQAAGRGLQLLFYSVGIGQISSEVPQNLSASRPQDRQFILSSKKLLLSDSGFYLCAWSWSGTSTDTQYFGPGTRLTVL.

This clone has just one count. The chain joins TRBV4-2 to TRBJ2-5; the match to TRBD2 covers 10 bases. Germline values: CDR1 LGHNA, CDR2 YNFKEQ. Trimming removed 0 bases from V and 5 bases from J; junction bases left unmatched: 6. The CDR3 is made up of 16 amino acids. CDR3 DNA sequence: TGTGCCAGCAGCCAAGATCCTAGCGGGAGTTTGGAGACCCAGTACTTC. Translation gives CASSQDPSGSLETQYF.